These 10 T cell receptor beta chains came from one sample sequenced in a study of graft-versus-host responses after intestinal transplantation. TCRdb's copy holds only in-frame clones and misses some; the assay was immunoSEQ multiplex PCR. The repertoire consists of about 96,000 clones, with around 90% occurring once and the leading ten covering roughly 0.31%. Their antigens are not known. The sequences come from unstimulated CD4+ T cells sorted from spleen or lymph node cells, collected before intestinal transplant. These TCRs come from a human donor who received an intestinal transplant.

For the CDR3, the DNA is TGTGCCTGGAGTCGGACCTTTGTAGGGGCAGGAGACACCGGGGAGCTGTTTTTT. It is translated as CAWSRTFVGAGDTGELFF. The genes are TRBV30 and TRBJ2-2; tentative D call: TRBD1 (5 bases). CDR3 length: 18 amino acids. Germline assignment: CDR1 GTSNPN and CDR2 SVGIG (reference sequence). Between the trimmed V and J ends, which lost 2 bases and 3 bases, there was a span of 22 bases.

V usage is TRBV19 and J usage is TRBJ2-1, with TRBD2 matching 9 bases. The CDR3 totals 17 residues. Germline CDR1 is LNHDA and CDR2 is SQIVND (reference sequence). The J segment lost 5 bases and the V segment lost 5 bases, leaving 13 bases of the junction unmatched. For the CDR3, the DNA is TGTGCCAGTAGTTCAGGGACTAGCCTCCTAGCACACAATGAGCAGTTCTTC. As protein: CASSSGTSLLAHNEQFF.

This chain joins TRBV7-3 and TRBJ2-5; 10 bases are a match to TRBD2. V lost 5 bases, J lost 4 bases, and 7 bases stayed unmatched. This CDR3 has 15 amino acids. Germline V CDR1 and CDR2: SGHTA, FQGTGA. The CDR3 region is CASSKSGRARETQYF. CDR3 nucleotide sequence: TGTGCCAGCAGCAAGAGCGGGAGGGCCCGAGAGACCCAGTACTTC. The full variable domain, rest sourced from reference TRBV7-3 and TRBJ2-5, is GAGVSQTPSNKVTEKGKYVELRCDPISGHTALYWYRQSLGQGPEFLIYFQGTGAADDSGLPNDRFFAVRPEGSVSTLKIQRTERGDSAVYLCASSKSGRARETQYFGPGTRLLVL.

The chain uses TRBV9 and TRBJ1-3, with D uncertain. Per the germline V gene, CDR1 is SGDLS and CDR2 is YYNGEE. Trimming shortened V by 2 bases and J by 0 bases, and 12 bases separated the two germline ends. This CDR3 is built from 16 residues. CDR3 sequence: CASSVGGSLSGNTIYF. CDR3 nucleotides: TGTGCCAGCAGCGTCGGAGGGTCCCTCTCTGGAAACACCATATATTTT.

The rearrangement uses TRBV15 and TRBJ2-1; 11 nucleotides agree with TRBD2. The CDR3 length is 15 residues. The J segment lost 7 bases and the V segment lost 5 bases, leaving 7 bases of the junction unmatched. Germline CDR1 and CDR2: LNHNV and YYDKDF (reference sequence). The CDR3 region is CATSPRLAGINEQFF. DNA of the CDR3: TGTGCCACCAGCCCACGACTAGCGGGGATTAATGAGCAGTTCTTC.

DNA for the CDR3: TGTGCCTGGACAGGGGACACTGGAAACACCATATATTTT. It translates to CAWTGDTGNTIYF. The chain employs TRBV30 and TRBJ1-3; TRBD1 might be the D (6 bases). Germline CDR1 reads GTSNPN; CDR2 reads SVGIG (reference sequence). The CDR3 runs to 13 residues. The germline V and J ends were trimmed by 4 bases and 2 bases, with 9 bases remaining between them.

The CDR3 reads CASRHPGQSNEQFF. The CDR3 coding sequence is TGTGCCAGCAGGCATCCGGGACAGTCCAATGAGCAGTTCTTC. The J gene is TRBJ2-1, the V gene TRBV11-2; 7 bases line up with TRBD1. The CDR3 is 14 amino acids. The V gene's germline CDR1 is SGHAT and CDR2 FQNNGV. The ends lost 6 bases at V and 6 bases at J; junction bases unmatched: 8.

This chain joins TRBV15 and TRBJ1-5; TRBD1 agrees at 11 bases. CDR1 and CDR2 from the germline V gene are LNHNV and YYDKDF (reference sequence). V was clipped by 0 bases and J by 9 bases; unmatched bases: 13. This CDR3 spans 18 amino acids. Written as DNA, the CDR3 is TGTGCCACCAGCAGAGATCGCGTTGGGACAGGGGGTGTCGGGCCCCAGCATTTT. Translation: CATSRDRVGTGGVGPQHF.

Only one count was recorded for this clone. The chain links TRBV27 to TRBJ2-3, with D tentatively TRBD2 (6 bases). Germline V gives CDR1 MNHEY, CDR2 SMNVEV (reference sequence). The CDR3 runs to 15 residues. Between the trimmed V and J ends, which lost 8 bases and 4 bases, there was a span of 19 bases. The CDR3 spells CASLAGTPGADTQYF. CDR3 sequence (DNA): TGTGCCAGCCTTGCGGGGACCCCGGGCGCAGATACGCAGTATTTT.

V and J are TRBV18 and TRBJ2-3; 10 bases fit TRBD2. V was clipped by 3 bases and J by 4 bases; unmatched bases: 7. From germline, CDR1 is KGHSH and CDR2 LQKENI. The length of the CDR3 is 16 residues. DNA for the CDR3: TGTGCCAGCTCACCCATCGGGACTAGCGCCCCAGATACGCAGTATTTT. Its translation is CASSPIGTSAPDTQYF.